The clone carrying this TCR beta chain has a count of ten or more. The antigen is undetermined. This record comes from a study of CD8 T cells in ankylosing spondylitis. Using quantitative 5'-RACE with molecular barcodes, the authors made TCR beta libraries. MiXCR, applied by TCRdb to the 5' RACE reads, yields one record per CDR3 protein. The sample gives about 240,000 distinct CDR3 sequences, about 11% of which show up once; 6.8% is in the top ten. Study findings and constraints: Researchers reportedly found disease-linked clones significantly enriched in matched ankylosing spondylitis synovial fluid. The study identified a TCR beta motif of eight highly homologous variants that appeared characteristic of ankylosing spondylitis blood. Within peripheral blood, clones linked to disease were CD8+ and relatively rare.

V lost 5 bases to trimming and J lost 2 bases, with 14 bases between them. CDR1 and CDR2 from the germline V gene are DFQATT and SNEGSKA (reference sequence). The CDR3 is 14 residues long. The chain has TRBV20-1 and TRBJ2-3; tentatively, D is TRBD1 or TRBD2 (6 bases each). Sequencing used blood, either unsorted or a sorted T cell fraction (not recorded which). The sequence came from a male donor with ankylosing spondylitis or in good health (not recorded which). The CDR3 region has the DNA TGCAGTGCTGGGGGGCAGGTGATCACAGATACGCAGTATTTT. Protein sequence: CSAGGQVITDTQYF.